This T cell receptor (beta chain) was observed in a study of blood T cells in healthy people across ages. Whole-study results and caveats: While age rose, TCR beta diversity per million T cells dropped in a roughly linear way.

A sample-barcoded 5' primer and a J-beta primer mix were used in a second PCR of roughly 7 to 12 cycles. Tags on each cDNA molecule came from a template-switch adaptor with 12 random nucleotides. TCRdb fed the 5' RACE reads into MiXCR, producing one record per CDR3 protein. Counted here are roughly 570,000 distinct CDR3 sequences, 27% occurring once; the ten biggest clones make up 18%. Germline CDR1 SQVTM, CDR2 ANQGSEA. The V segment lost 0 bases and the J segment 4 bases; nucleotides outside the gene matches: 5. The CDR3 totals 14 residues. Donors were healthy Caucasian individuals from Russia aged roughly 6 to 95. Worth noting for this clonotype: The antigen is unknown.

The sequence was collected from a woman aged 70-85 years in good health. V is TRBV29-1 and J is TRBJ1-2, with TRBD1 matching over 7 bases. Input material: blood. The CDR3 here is CSVEDGGQTYGYTF. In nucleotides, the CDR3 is TGCAGCGTTGAAGATGGGGGACAGACCTATGGCTACACCTTC.